This is a list of T cell receptor beta chains from one sample in a study of blood T cell repertoires in COVID-19. Sequenced by immunoSEQ multiplex PCR; TCRdb stores in-frame clones only, minus some. The repertoire holds about 42,000 clones, 70% to 80% seen once, with 8.5% to 9% in the top ten. The specimen was peripheral blood. These receptors came from a man between 65 and 80 years old with active or convalescent COVID-19. CDR3s leave out the opening cysteine and the closing phenylalanine or tryptophan. Clone size is not always given. Where it is, it says once, few, many or a class for expanded clones.

V gene	J gene	clone size	CDR3 protein
TRBV7-9	TRBJ2-2	.	ASSFGRSDTGELF
TRBV6-2/TRBV6-3	TRBJ1-1	.	ASSWLSGTEAF
TRBV6-6	TRBJ1-5	.	ASSSTGTRQPQH
TRBV27	TRBJ1-6	.	ASSFGGMANSPLH
TRBV19	TRBJ2-3	.	ASKRTGYTDTQY
TRBV5-1	TRBJ1-1	.	ASTGSNEAF
TRBV24-1	TRBJ2-1	.	ATSDPLTGKDSYNEQF
TRBV4-1	TRBJ2-1	.	ASSQDDAGVQF
TRBV4-1	TRBJ1-6	.	ASSRDSYNSPLH
TRBV2	TRBJ1-5	.	ASTREAGANNQPQH
TRBV3-1/TRBV3-2	TRBJ2-1	.	ASSQSYWGTF
TRBV12-3/TRBV12-4	TRBJ1-1	.	ASSLTGIPEAF
TRBV5-4	TRBJ2-5	.	ASSQGHTQETQY
TRBV18	TRBJ2-7	.	ASSDWGATSSYEQY
TRBV28	TRBJ1-6	few	ASSPSTTRGGLSSYNSPLH
TRBV4-2	TRBJ1-3	.	ASSEGTGRHTIY
TRBV27	TRBJ1-1	.	ASSPLQGGLTEAF
TRBV18	TRBJ2-5	.	ASSQLEQETQY
TRBV2	TRBJ1-2	few	ASSPGQGSNYGYT